These T cell receptor beta chains were read from a single sample in a study of blood T cell repertoires in COVID-19. TCRdb's copy holds only in-frame clones and misses some; the assay was immunoSEQ multiplex PCR. The table includes approximately 100,000 clones, approximately 84% detected once. The sequencing input was peripheral blood. Every receptor here comes from a woman in her sixties or seventies with acute or convalescent COVID-19. CDR3s include the opening cysteine and the closing phenylalanine or tryptophan. Not all rows give a size; the values are once, few, many and, for expanded clones, a class.

j_call | clone_size | v_call | cdr3_aa
TRBJ1-1 | - | TRBV7-9 | CASSSGQGNTEAFF
TRBJ1-4 | - | TRBV6-1 | CASSEGWGFVEKLFF
TRBJ1-2 | - | TRBV5-8 | CASSLGQITYGYTF
TRBJ1-3 | - | TRBV6-6 | CASSLDWSYSGNTIYF
TRBJ1-4 | few | TRBV6-5 | CATTGSANEKLFF
TRBJ1-3 | - | TRBV29-1 | CSVVEGAVGNTIYF
TRBJ1-2 | - | TRBV30 | CAWTTGNYGYTF
TRBJ1-2 | - | TRBV3-1/TRBV3-2 | CASSQAKQGVYGYTF
TRBJ2-7 | - | TRBV27 | CASSPTFDRTYEQYF
TRBJ2-7 | - | TRBV5-1 | CASSPAGRVEQYF
TRBJ2-1 | - | TRBV9 | CASSSPLQDIYNEQFF
TRBJ2-1 | many | TRBV28 | CASSQPGDYEQFF
TRBJ1-2 | - | TRBV18 | CASSPATGIPIGYTF
TRBJ1-2 | - | TRBV12-3/TRBV12-4 | CATLRGRGYTF
TRBJ1-6 | - | TRBV5-6 | CASSLIQGNYGSPLHF
TRBJ2-3 | - | TRBV6-5 | CASSSLAGRTDTQYF
TRBJ2-1 | - | TRBV2 | CASGGLYNEQFF